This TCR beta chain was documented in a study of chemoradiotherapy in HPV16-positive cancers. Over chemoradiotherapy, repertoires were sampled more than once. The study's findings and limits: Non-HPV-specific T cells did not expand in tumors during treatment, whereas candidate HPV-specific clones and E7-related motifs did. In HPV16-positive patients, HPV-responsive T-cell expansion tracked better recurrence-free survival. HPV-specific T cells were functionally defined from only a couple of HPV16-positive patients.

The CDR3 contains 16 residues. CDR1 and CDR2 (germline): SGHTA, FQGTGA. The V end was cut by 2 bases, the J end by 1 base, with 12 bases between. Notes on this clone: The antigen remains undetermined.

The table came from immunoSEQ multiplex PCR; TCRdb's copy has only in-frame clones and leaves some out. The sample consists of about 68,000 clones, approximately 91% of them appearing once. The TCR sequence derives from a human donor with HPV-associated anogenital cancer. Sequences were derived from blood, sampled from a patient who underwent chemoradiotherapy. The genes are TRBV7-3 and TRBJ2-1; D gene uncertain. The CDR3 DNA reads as TGTGCCAGCAGCTTAGTAATAAGTAGGTCCTACAATGAGCAGTTCTTC. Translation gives CASSLVISRSYNEQFF.